This T cell receptor beta chain was found in a study of T cell repertoires in cytomegalovirus infection (dated by TCRdb to the late 2010s). Looking at the study overall: Alongside well-studied HLA-B-restricted epitopes, the peptide stimulations were aimed at recently identified HLA-C-restricted CMV epitopes, whose presentation resists viral immunomodulation. Because public TCR beta signatures pointed to carriage of CMV infection together with the matching HLA type, the HLA type of each donor mattered for the analysis.

The CDR3 runs 14 amino acids, cysteine and phenylalanine included. Of the read, only the CDR3 DNA is kept; its 42 bases are in frame from base 1. The V and J ends are trimmed by 2 bases and 4 bases, leaving 9 bases between them. CDR1 and CDR2, looked up from the germline V gene, are SGHVS and FQNEAQ. Sample treatment or condition, as interpreted from the label and publication: in vitro stimulation with specific CMV peptide epitopes to enrich CMV-specific T cells. This clonotype has a handful of counts. Its antigen specificity is not known. Base qualities are not provided; no much larger clone lies one nucleotide away. The investigation overall reported the following: The ex vivo response was dominated by HLA-C-restricted CMV-specific TCR beta clonotypes, and the single most frequent clonotype in two of eight donors was supplied by these HLA-C-restricted clonotypes. In both this cohort and an independent roughly 400-donor cohort, the cumulative frequency of public TCR beta family members distinguished carriers of CMV infection plus the relevant HLA type.

The run used an Illumina HiSeq 1500. The public sequencing data were trimmed at Q25 with fastp and processed into clonotypes with MiXCR by TCRdb, which kept only in-frame beta chains. Duplicate CDR3 protein sequences are folded into a single record with the most common DNA and genes. This sample gives a few hundred thousand distinct CDR3 sequences in total; 30% to 35% of them show up just once. Jointly, the top ten make up about a sixth of the sample. The TCR originated in a human donor in good health (CMV status not recorded). Some clones in this sample may be carry-over from other donors' samples. The V and J genes are TRBV7-8 and TRBJ2-1; no D gene can be assigned with confidence. The sample consisted of cultured PBMCs, taken from culture after CMV antigen stimulation. The encoded CDR3 is CASSLPQIYNEQFF. The DNA reads TGTGCCAGCAGCTTACCCCAGATTTACAATGAGCAGTTCTTC.